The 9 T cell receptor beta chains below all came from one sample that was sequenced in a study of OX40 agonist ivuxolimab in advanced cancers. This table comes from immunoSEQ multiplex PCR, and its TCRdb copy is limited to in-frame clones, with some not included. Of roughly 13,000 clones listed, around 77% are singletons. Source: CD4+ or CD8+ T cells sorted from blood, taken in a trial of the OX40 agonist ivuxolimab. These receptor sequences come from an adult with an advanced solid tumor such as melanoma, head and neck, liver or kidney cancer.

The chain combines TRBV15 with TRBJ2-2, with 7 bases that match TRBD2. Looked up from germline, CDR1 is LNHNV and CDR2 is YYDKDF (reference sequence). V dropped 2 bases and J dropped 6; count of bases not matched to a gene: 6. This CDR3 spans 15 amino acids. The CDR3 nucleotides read TGTGCCACCAGCAGATCCCAGGGAGGGGCCGGGGAGCTGTTTTTT. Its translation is CATSRSQGGAGELFF.

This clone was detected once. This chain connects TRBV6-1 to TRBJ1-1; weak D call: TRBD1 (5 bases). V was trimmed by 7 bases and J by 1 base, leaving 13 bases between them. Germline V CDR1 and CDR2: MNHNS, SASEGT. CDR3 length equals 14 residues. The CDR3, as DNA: TGTGCCAGCAAAGGGGCACAGGCGAACACTGAAGCTTTCTTT. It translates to CASKGAQANTEAFF.

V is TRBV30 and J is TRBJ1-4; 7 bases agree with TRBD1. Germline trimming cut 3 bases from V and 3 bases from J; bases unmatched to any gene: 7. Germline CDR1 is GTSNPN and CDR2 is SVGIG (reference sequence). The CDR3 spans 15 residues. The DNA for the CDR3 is TGTGCCTGGAGACCGCTACAGGGGCCTAATGAAAAACTGTTTTTT. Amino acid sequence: CAWRPLQGPNEKLFF.

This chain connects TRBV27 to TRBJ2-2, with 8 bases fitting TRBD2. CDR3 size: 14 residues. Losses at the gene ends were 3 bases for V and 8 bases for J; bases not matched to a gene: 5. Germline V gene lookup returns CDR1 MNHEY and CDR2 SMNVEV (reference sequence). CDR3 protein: CASSFRAGVGELFF. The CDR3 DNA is TGTGCCAGCAGTTTTCGAGCGGGAGTTGGGGAGCTGTTTTTT.

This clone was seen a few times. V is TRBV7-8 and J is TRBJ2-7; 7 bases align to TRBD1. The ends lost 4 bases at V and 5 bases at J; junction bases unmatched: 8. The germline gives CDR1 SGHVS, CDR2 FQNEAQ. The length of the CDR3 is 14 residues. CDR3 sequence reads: CASSSPTGPHEQYF. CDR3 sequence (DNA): TGTGCCAGCAGCTCGCCGACAGGGCCCCACGAGCAGTACTTC.

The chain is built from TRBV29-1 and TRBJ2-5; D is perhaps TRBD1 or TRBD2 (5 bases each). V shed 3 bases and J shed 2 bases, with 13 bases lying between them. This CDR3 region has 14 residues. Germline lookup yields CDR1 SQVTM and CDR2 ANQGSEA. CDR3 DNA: TGCAGCGTTGAGGATCCAGAGGGGCAAGAGACCCAGTACTTC. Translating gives CSVEDPEGQETQYF.

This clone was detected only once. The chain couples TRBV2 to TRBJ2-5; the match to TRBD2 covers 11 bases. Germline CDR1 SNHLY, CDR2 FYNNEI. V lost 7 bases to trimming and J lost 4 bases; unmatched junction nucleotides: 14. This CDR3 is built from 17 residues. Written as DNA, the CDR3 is TGTGCCAGCACCGAGGCTAGCGGGGGGCCCCTGGGAGAGACCCAGTACTTC. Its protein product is CASTEASGGPLGETQYF.

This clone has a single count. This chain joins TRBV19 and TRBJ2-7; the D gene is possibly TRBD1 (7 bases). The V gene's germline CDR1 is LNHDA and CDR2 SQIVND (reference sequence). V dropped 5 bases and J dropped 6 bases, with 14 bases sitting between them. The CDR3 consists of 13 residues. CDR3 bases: TGTGCCAGTAGTCCAGGGGGGACTTCCGAGCAGTACTTC. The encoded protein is CASSPGGTSEQYF.

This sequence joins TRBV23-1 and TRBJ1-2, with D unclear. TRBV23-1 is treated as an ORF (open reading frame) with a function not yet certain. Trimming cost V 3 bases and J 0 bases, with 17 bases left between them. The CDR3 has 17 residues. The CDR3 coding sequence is TGCGCCAGCAGTCACTACCCCGCGCCAGGAGCTAACTATGGCTACACCTTC. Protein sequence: CASSHYPAPGANYGYTF.